Sequencing of this T cell receptor (beta chain) was carried out in a study of blood T cell repertoires in COVID-19. In the study overall: PBMCs, B-cell-depleted T cells, or T cells provided the cDNA or gDNA that made up the material.

The CDR3 has 15 residues. Germline V gene lookup returns CDR1 GTSNPN and CDR2 SVGIG (reference sequence). Losses at the gene ends were 1 base for V and 6 bases for J; bases not matched to a gene: 9. Produced via immunoSEQ multiplex PCR; TCRdb's table is partial and in-frame only. The repertoire holds hundreds of thousands of clones, approximately 82% seen once, with about 5% in the top ten. The genes are TRBV30 and TRBJ2-1; TRBD1 agrees at 7 bases. The specimen sequenced was PBMCs or T cells enriched from blood (not recorded which). The clonotype comes from a middle-aged man who had been exposed to COVID-19. CDR3 protein: CAWSDVQGFLNEQFF. Here the CDR3 DNA reads TGTGCCTGGAGTGACGTACAGGGGTTTCTCAATGAGCAGTTCTTC. The complete variable domain, with remaining parts taken from reference TRBV30 and TRBJ2-1, reads SQTIHQWPATLVQPVGSPLSLECTVEGTSNPNLYWYRQAAGRGLQLLFYSVGIGQISSEVPQNLSASRPQDRQFILSSKKLLLSDSGFYLCAWSDVQGFLNEQFFGPGTRLTVL.